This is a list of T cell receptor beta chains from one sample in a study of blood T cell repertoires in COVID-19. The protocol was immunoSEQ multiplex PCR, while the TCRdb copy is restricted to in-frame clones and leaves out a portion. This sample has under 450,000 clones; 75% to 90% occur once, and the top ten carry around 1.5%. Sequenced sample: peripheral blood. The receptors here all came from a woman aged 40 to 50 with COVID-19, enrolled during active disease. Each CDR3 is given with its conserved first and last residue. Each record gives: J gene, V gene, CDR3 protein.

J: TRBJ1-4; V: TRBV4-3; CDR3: CASSPRVLEGKLFF
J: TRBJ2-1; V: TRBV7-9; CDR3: CASSLGSSGSYNEQFF
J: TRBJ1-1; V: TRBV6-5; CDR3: CASRRPTGDGTEAFF
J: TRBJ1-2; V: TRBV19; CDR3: CASSINRGLNYGYTF
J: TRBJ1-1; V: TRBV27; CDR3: CASSTRPESNTEAFF
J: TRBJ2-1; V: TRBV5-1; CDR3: CASSLGGLAYEQFF
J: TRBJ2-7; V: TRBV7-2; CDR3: CASSVLQGVVYEQYF
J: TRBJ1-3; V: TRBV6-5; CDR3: CASGTGGGGNTIYF
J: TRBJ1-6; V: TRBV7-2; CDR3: CASSLVGGHSYNSPLHF
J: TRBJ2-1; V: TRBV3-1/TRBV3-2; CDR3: CASSLANPLAGESSYNEQFF
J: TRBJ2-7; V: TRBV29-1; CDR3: CSVRGIGNEQYF
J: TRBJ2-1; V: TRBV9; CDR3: CASSEQIASDEQFF
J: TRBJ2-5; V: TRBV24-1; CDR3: CATSDPGEGVETQYF
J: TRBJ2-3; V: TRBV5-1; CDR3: CASSSPRQGVQSTDTQYF
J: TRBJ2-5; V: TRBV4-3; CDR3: CASSQEGLATTQYF
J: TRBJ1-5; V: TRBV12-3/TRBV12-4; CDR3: CASSRDGDQPQHF
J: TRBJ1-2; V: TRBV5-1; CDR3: CASKRGTTYGYTF
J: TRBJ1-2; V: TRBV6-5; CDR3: CASSYSRIVYGYTF
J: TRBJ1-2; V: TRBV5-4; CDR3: CASSLGLGQPYGYTF
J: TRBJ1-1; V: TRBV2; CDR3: CASRGQMNTEAFF
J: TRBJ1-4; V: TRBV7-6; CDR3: CASSLDGRGNEKLFF
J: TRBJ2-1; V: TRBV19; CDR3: CASRINRVGEQFF
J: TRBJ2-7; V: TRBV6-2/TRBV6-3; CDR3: CASSYSVTGGNEQYF
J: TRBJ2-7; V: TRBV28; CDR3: CASRIQGISYEQYF
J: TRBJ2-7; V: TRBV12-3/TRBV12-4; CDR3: CASSPPRQGKKYF
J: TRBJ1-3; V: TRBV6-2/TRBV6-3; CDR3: CASSPEGAGNTIYF
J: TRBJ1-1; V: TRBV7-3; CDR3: CASSLTYRVDTEAFF
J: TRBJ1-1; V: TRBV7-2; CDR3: CASSSFGGLMNTEAFF
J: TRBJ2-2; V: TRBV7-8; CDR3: CASSGDTGFTGELFF
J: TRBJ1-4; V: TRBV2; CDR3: CATCEGSNEKLFF
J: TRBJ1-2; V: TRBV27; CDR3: CASSPGGRDYGYTF
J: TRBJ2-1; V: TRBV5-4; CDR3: CASPGGGLAGRNEQFF
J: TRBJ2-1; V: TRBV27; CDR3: CASSLTGDYNEQFF
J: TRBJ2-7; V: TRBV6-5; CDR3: CASREGQGGEQYF
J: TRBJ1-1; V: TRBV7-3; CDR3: CASSPVQGEAFF
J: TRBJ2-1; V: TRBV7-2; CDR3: CASSLSWTVYNEQFF
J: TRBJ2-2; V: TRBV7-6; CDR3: CASSLITGVTGELFF
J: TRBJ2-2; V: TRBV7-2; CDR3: CASSLGGGVNTGELFF
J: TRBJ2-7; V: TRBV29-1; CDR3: CSVGQGTTYEQYF
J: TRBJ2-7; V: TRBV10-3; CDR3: CAISDDGKTGSSGEQYF
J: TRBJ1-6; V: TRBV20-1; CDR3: CSASTGVNSPLHF
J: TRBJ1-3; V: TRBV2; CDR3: CASRDRASSGNTIYF
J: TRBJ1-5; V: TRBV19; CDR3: CASSIGTGDQPQHF